These 32 T cell receptor beta chains came from one sample sequenced in a study of cytomegalovirus exposure and HLA in healthy donors (dated by TCRdb to about 2017). Receptors were amplified or captured by the immunoSEQ multiplex PCR assay. For the multiplex PCR, a mixture combining 60 forward primers for TCR Vbeta segments and 13 reverse primers for TCR Jbeta segments was used. The table comes from immuneACCESS by way of TCRdb, which keeps in-frame sequences with V and J called. Part of the clones is missing from these tables; in studies checked, under half for an unresolved V gene and the rest for unknown reasons. Present in this sample are some 100,000 clones, 73% of which were seen just once. The ten largest make up around 8% of the sample. What was sequenced was PBMCs. The receptor source for this set is a middle-aged man in good health and CMV-seronegative.

V is TRBV6-4 and J is TRBJ1-6, with D unclear. CDR1 and CDR2 from the germline V gene are MRHNA and SNTAGT. The CDR3 extends over 17 amino acids. The ends were cut back, 2 bases at V and 6 bases at J, with 17 bases in the middle. In DNA, the CDR3 is TGTGCCAGCAGTGACCCTCCCCTGGGAGGAGTTAATTCACCCCTCCACTTT. Protein: CASSDPPLGGVNSPLHF.

The rearrangement uses TRBV4-3 and TRBJ1-1; D remains unclear. The CDR3 consists of 15 residues. Germline CDR1 reads LGHNA; CDR2 reads YSLEER. V lost 3 bases to trimming and J lost 1 base, with 12 bases between them. Here the CDR3 reads CASSHLNTPNTEAFF. The CDR3 DNA sequence: TGCGCCAGCAGCCACCTTAACACACCGAACACTGAAGCTTTCTTT.

Of note for this clone: The junction and the germline gene differ at one end; a read error may be behind it. J is TRBJ1-3 and V is TRBV7-9, with D maybe TRBD1 (5 bases). The germline V gene encodes CDR1 SEHNR and CDR2 FQNEAQ (reference sequence). The CDR3 runs 12 residues. The CDR3 nucleotides read TGTTCCAGCAGTCCCGGACGGGGGACCATATATTTT. Translated: CSSSPGRGTIYF.

V gene TRBV7-9 combines with J gene TRBJ2-5; 8 bases are shared with TRBD1. Germline V CDR1 and CDR2: SEHNR, FQNEAQ (reference sequence). The CDR3 covers 15 residues. The trim removed 5 bases at V and 7 bases at J, leaving 12 bases unmatched. The CDR3 DNA follows: TGTGCCAGCAGCCACCAGGGGGCCCCGAGCAGGACCCAGTACTTC. Translated, it gives CASSHQGAPSRTQYF.

This chain uses TRBV6-6 with TRBJ2-3, with 13 bases that match TRBD2. Trimming took 6 bases from V and 7 from J; bases not matched to a gene: 10. CDR1 is MNHNY and CDR2 is SVGAGI in the germline V gene (reference sequence). The CDR3 is made up of 16 amino acids. The CDR3: CASRDPTSGGPHTQYF. The CDR3 DNA sequence: TGTGCCAGCAGGGACCCGACTAGCGGGGGGCCCCATACGCAGTATTTT.

This sequence joins TRBV13 and TRBJ2-1; 7 nucleotides line up with TRBD2. The CDR3 totals 16 residues. Germline V CDR1 and CDR2: PRHDT, FYEKMQ (reference sequence). The junction had 13 bases not matched to a gene; V was cut back by 7 bases and J by 4 bases. In DNA form, the CDR3 reads TGTGCCAGCACCTCTTCGGGGCGGGAGACGTACAATGAGCAGTTCTTC. The encoded protein is CASTSSGRETYNEQFF.

A few counts support this clone. The gene calls are TRBV6-4 and TRBJ2-7, with TRBD2 as a possible D gene (7 bases). V dropped 7 bases and J dropped 7 bases, with 23 bases sitting between them. The CDR3 has 15 residues. Germline values: CDR1 MRHNA, CDR2 SNTAGT. As DNA, the CDR3 is TGTGCCAGCATCGAAACCCCTCGGGGGGCGCGGGAGCAGTACTTC. Translation gives CASIETPRGAREQYF.

This CDR3 reads CASSFPGSSYEQYF. DNA for the CDR3: TGTGCCAGCAGCTTCCCGGGGAGCTCCTACGAGCAGTACTTC. The chain combines TRBV7-2 with TRBJ2-7; tentative D call: TRBD2 (5 bases). The CDR3 has 14 amino acids. In germline, CDR1 is SGHTA, CDR2 FQGNSA. Trimming took off 3 bases at V and 0 bases at J, with 9 bases between the two ends.

The chain joins TRBV9 to TRBJ1-3, with D maybe TRBD1 (6 bases). CDR3 size: 16 residues. V lost 3 bases to trimming and J lost 2 bases, with 15 bases between them. Germline V CDR1 and CDR2: SGDLS, YYNGEE. Here the CDR3 reads CASSGGHSWAGNTIYF. CDR3 DNA sequence: TGTGCCAGCAGCGGGGGGCATAGTTGGGCTGGAAACACCATATATTTT.

Only one count was recorded for this clone. This rearrangement joins TRBV7-9 to TRBJ1-4; TRBD1 is a possible D gene (6 bases). Trimming stripped 5 bases from V and 4 bases from J, with 11 bases between. The CDR3 is made up of 14 amino acids. CDR1 is SEHNR and CDR2 is FQNEAQ in the germline V gene (reference sequence). CDR3 amino acids: CASSRTEFNEKLFF. CDR3 nucleotide sequence: TGTGCCAGCAGCCGGACAGAATTTAATGAAAAACTGTTTTTT.

V is TRBV11-2 and J is TRBJ2-6; no clear D gene. From germline, CDR1 is SGHAT and CDR2 FQNNGV. The CDR3 spans 15 residues. The ends were cut back, 1 base at V and 0 bases at J, with 4 bases in the middle. CDR3 in DNA: TGTGCCAGCAGCTTAGCAGTCTCTGGGGCCAACGTCCTGACTTTC. This sequence encodes CASSLAVSGANVLTF.

The chain combines TRBV5-1 with TRBJ1-2; 7 bases fit TRBD1. Unmatched junction bases numbered 12, after V lost 5 bases and J lost 2 bases. The CDR3 spans 16 residues. Germline values: CDR1 SGHRS, CDR2 YFSETQ. CDR3 nucleotide sequence: TGCGCCAGCAGTACTGGACAGGACTTATTAAACTATGGCTACACCTTC. It encodes CASSTGQDLLNYGYTF.

This chain uses TRBV29-1 with TRBJ1-4; weak D call: TRBD1 (6 bases). The germline V gene encodes CDR1 SQVTM and CDR2 ANQGSEA. This CDR3 comprises 13 residues. Trimming took off 0 bases at V and 10 bases at J, with 12 bases between the two ends. CDR3 nucleotide sequence: TGCAGCGTTGAAGATCAGGGGCTCGGAAAACTGTTTTTT. Residues: CSVEDQGLGKLFF.

The chain recombines TRBV19 with TRBJ1-5, with D unclear. V was shortened by 6 bases and J by 0 bases, with 12 bases between the two germline ends. The CDR3 has 15 residues. Germline assignment: CDR1 LNHDA and CDR2 SQIVND (reference sequence). The chain's CDR3 is CASSTTEYSNQPQHF. CDR3 nucleotide sequence: TGTGCCAGTAGCACCACAGAGTATAGCAATCAGCCCCAGCATTTT.

This chain uses TRBV4-1 with TRBJ1-1; maybe TRBD1 (6 bases). Trimming left V 4 bases short and J 7 bases short, with 13 bases between. Germline CDR1 reads MGHRA; CDR2 reads YSYEKL. The CDR3 is 13 amino acids. The CDR3 reads CASSRGGAGEAFF. CDR3 in DNA: TGCGCCAGCAGCCGGGGGGGCGCGGGTGAAGCTTTCTTT.

The V call is TRBV5-4, the J call TRBJ2-7; D is ambiguous. The CDR3 has 15 amino acids. V was shortened by 0 bases and J by 1 base, with 11 bases between the two germline ends. CDR1 SGHNT and CDR2 YYREEE come from the germline V gene (reference sequence). The CDR3 is CASSLETQASYEQYF. The DNA for the CDR3 is TGTGCCAGCAGCTTGGAAACCCAGGCTTCCTACGAGCAGTACTTC. Full variable domain (outside the CDR3, taken from reference TRBV5-4 and TRBJ2-7): ETGVTQSPTHLIKTRGQQVTLRCSSQSGHNTVSWYQQALGQGPQFIFQYYREEENGRGNFPPRFSGLQFPNYSSELNVNALELDDSALYLCASSLETQASYEQYFGPGTRLTVT.

The chain carries TRBV11-2 and TRBJ2-1; 9 bases align to TRBD2. Germline CDR1 reads SGHAT; CDR2 reads FQNNGV. The junction had 9 bases not matched to a gene; V was cut back by 5 bases and J by 4 bases. This CDR3 spans 16 amino acids. CDR3 region: CASSDSGGGPYNEQFF. Here the CDR3 DNA reads TGTGCCAGCAGCGATAGCGGGGGTGGCCCTTACAATGAGCAGTTCTTC.

V and J are TRBV4-1 and TRBJ1-3, with unresolved D. The CDR3 consists of 13 residues. Germline V gives CDR1 MGHRA, CDR2 YSYEKL. The V end lost 0 bases, the J end lost 4 bases, and 4 bases lay between the germline ends. The CDR3 loop reads CASSQELGNTIYF. The CDR3, as DNA: TGCGCCAGCAGCCAAGAACTCGGAAACACCATATATTTT.

A few counts support this clone. The CDR3 reads CASSQDRTGGMGGTQYF. CDR3 bases: TGTGCCAGCAGCCAAGATAGGACCGGAGGGATGGGGGGGACCCAGTACTTC. This chain uses TRBV4-2 with TRBJ2-5; TRBD2 is a possible D gene (6 bases). The ends were cut back, 0 bases at V and 7 bases at J, with 21 bases in the middle. CDR3 length: 17 residues. CDR1 and CDR2 (germline): LGHNA, YNFKEQ.

The chain carries TRBV21-1 and TRBJ1-4; the table's TRBD1 call for D was not verified on the DNA. TRBV21-1 is annotated as a pseudogene. This CDR3 contains 15 residues. In DNA form, the CDR3 reads TGTGCCAGCAGCACACGGCAGGGGCGGGTGGAAAAACTGTTTTTT. Translation: CASSTRQGRVEKLFF.

The J gene is TRBJ1-2, the V gene TRBV19; a possible D gene is TRBD1 (5 bases). V lost 4 bases, J lost 8 bases, and 11 bases lay in between. Germline V gene data show CDR1 as LNHDA and CDR2 as SQIVND (reference sequence). The CDR3 totals 12 residues. CDR3 in amino acids: CASSTRGGGYTF. CDR3 DNA: TGTGCCAGTAGTACTCGCGGGGGGGGCTACACCTTC.

This clone was detected a few times. This chain links TRBV4-3 with TRBJ1-1; possible D gene TRBD1, 5 bases. Germline CDR1 reads LGHNA; CDR2 reads YSLEER. Trimming took 0 bases from V and 3 from J, leaving 5 bases between them. This CDR3 is built from 13 residues. The CDR3 bases are TGCGCCAGCAGCCAAGACAGGGACACTGAAGCTTTCTTT. Its protein is CASSQDRDTEAFF.

The chain joins TRBV9 to TRBJ1-4, with D tentatively TRBD1 (5 bases). The CDR3 has 17 amino acids. The germline gives CDR1 SGDLS, CDR2 YYNGEE. Trimming removed 1 base from V and 8 bases from J, with 21 bases in between. CDR3 in DNA: TGTGCCAGCAGCGTAAATCCGTACGACAGCTCCCGAGAAAAACTGTTTTTT. This gives the protein CASSVNPYDSSREKLFF.

The chain links TRBV4-1 to TRBJ1-1; 9 nucleotides align to TRBD1. Trimming at V came to 1 base and at J to 0 bases, leaving 6 bases not matched to a gene. Per germline, CDR1 MGHRA and CDR2 YSYEKL. The CDR3 is 17 amino acids. The CDR3 loop reads CASSQVKTGGLNTEAFF. CDR3 nucleotides: TGCGCCAGCAGCCAAGTTAAGACAGGGGGATTGAACACTGAAGCTTTCTTT.

The V and J genes are TRBV7-2 and TRBJ1-6; 7 bases match TRBD1. Germline CDR1 and CDR2: SGHTA and FQGNSA. This CDR3 is 13 amino acids long. V gave up 7 bases and J gave up 10 bases; unmatched junction bases: 7. The CDR3 region has the DNA TGTGCCAGCACCAACAGGGGTGGATCACCCCTCCACTTT. Translated, it gives CASTNRGGSPLHF.

The gene calls are TRBV27 and TRBJ2-3; 13 positions match TRBD2. The CDR3 has 16 amino acids. The V gene's germline CDR1 is MNHEY and CDR2 SMNVEV (reference sequence). The J segment lost 5 bases and the V segment lost 3 bases, leaving 5 bases of the junction unmatched. The CDR3 here is CASSLTSGGIGDTQYF. CDR3 in DNA: TGTGCCAGCAGTTTGACTAGCGGGGGGATCGGAGATACGCAGTATTTT.

J is TRBJ2-1 and V is TRBV5-1, with a tentative D call TRBD2 (7 bases). The germline V and J ends were trimmed by 0 bases and 7 bases, with 11 bases remaining between them. Per germline, CDR1 SGHRS and CDR2 YFSETQ. This CDR3 region has 14 residues. The CDR3 DNA is TGCGCCAGCAGCTTGGGGGGGGGACATAATGAGCAGTTCTTC. This gives the protein CASSLGGGHNEQFF.

The chain carries TRBV7-9 and TRBJ1-2; weak D call: TRBD1 (5 bases). The CDR3 extends over 14 amino acids. V shed 1 base and J shed 3 bases, with 9 bases lying between them. The germline CDR1 and CDR2 sequences are SEHNR and FQNEAQ (reference sequence). The CDR3 loop is CASSLGGRYYGYTF. The CDR3 nucleotides are TGTGCCAGCAGCTTAGGGGGCAGGTACTATGGCTACACCTTC.

The gene calls are TRBV2 and TRBJ2-1; D may be TRBD1 (6 bases). Trimming took off 10 bases at V and 4 bases at J, with 14 bases between the two ends. Germline V gene lookup returns CDR1 SNHLY and CDR2 FYNNEI. The CDR3 runs to 13 residues. In DNA form, the CDR3 reads TGTGCCAAATCCGACAGGAAATACAATGAGCAGTTCTTC. Amino acids: CAKSDRKYNEQFF.

V is TRBV7-6 and J is TRBJ1-1; 7 positions match TRBD1. Looked up from germline, CDR1 is SGHVS and CDR2 is FNYEAQ. The CDR3 loop spans 17 amino acids. V trimming: 5 bases; J trimming: 6 bases; junction bases outside the gene matches: 18. CDR3 sequence: CASSGRPPTGFRSEAFF. CDR3 nucleotide sequence: TGTGCCAGCAGCGGAAGACCCCCGACAGGGTTCAGATCTGAAGCTTTCTTT.

The chain recombines TRBV28 with TRBJ2-7; tentative D call: TRBD1 (8 bases). This CDR3 region has 14 residues. Germline CDR1 reads MDHEN; CDR2 reads SYDVKM. V was clipped by 6 bases and J by 3 bases, with 15 bases between them. In nucleotides, the CDR3 is TGTGCCAGCAGAGTTACAGGGGGGGACTACGAGCAGTACTTC. As protein: CASRVTGGDYEQYF. The entire variable domain, with the rest obtained from reference TRBV28 and TRBJ2-7, is as follows: DVKVTQSSRYLVKRTGEKVFLECVQDMDHENMFWYRQDPGLGLRLIYFSYDVKMKEKGDIPEGYSVSREKKERFSLILESASTNQTSMYLCASRVTGGDYEQYFGPGTRLTVT.

This clone was seen more than once but under ten times. The rearrangement joins TRBV4-2 to TRBJ2-1; 9 bases are shared with TRBD2. Trimming at V came to 4 bases and at J to 7 bases, leaving 14 bases not matched to a gene. Per the germline V gene, CDR1 is LGHNA and CDR2 is YNFKEQ. This CDR3 contains 17 residues. The CDR3 region has the DNA TGTGCCAGCAGCCCCGCTTTGAAGAGCGGGGGGTCAAATGAGCAGTTCTTC. It translates to CASSPALKSGGSNEQFF.